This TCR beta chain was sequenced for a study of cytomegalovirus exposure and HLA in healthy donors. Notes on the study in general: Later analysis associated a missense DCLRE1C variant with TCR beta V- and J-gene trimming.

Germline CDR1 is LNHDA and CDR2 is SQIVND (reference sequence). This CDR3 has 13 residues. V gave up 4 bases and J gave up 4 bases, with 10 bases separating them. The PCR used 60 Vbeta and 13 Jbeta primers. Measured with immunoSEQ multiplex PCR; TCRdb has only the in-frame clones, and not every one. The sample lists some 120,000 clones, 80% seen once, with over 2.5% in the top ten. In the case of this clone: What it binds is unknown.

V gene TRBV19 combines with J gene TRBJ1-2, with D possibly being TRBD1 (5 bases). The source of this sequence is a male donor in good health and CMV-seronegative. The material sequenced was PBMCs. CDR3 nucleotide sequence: TGTGCCAGTAGTAGGGGGGGTTCCTATGGCTACACCTTC. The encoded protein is CASSRGGSYGYTF.